These 8 T cell receptor beta chains were all obtained from the same sample, sequenced in a study of T cells in Graves' hyperthyroidism and ophthalmopathy. Amplified TCR beta CDR3 regions derived from RNA transcripts. HTBI primers were the set used in a first-round RT-PCR of the TCR CDR3. TCRdb passed the multiplex PCR reads through MiXCR, listing each CDR3 protein once. Among more than 250,000 distinct CDR3 sequences, nearly 15% were seen once, and the ten largest hold more than 30%. Sequenced input: blood. The receptor set was obtained from a woman between 45 and 60 years old with Graves' hyperthyroidism that later progressed to Graves' ophthalmopathy.

A word on this clonotype: This could be a read error, since a much larger clone is one nucleotide away. The chain combines TRBV27 with TRBJ2-5; 7 nucleotides match TRBD1. CDR1 is MNHEY, CDR2 SMNVEV, per germline (reference sequence). V shed 6 bases, J shed 13 bases, and the junction held 11 bases outside the gene matches. The length of the CDR3 is 12 residues. In DNA, the CDR3 is TGTGCCAGCAGCAATCCCAGGGGGTCCCGGTACTTC. This gives the protein CASSNPRGSRYF.

This clonotype was recorded many times. This chain uses TRBV28 with TRBJ2-2; D tentatively reads TRBD1 or TRBD2 (7 bases each). V lost 5 bases and J 5 bases, leaving 21 bases between the germline ends. The CDR3 length is 17 residues. Germline CDR1 MDHEN, CDR2 SYDVKM. The CDR3 nucleotides read TGTGCCAGCAGTCTACCCATCTCCAGGGGGGGGACCGGGGAGCTGTTTTTT. Residues: CASSLPISRGGTGELFF.

This clonotype was picked up many times. The chain couples TRBV27 to TRBJ2-7; TRBD2 matches 7 bases. Per germline, CDR1 MNHEY and CDR2 SMNVEV (reference sequence). The CDR3 extends over 15 amino acids. Trimming at V came to 6 bases and at J to 4 bases, leaving 12 bases not matched to a gene. The CDR3 DNA sequence: TGTGCCAGCAGATCCAGCGGGGACTACCATTACGAGCAGTACTTC. Amino acid sequence: CASRSSGDYHYEQYF.

In its sample, this clonotype was seen many times. The chain employs TRBV30 and TRBJ1-2; possibly TRBD1 for D (6 bases). Trimming stripped 2 bases from V and 7 bases from J, with 14 bases between. The germline V gene has CDR1 GTSNPN and CDR2 SVGIG (reference sequence). This CDR3 is 13 amino acids long. CDR3 DNA sequence: TGTGCCTGGAGTCCAGGGGCGGGGATTGGCTACACCTTC. Translated, it gives CAWSPGAGIGYTF.

This clonotype came up many times. V is TRBV20-1 and J is TRBJ1-2; weak D call: TRBD1 (6 bases). Germline lookup yields CDR1 DFQATT and CDR2 SNEGSKA (reference sequence). The CDR3 is 13 amino acids. V lost 6 bases to trimming and J lost 8 bases, with 19 bases between them. In DNA form, the CDR3 reads TGCAGTGCCCCGGAAGGGGGGGACCACGGCTACACCTTC. Protein product: CSAPEGGDHGYTF.

This clonotype appeared many times. The chain recombines TRBV14 with TRBJ2-1; 8 bases are shared with TRBD1. Trimming cost V 4 bases and J 4 bases; bases outside gene matches: 15. Germline assignment: CDR1 SGHDN and CDR2 FVKESK. CDR3 length: 18 amino acids. The CDR3: CASSLHTFRGLKYNEQFF. In nucleotides, the CDR3 is TGTGCCAGCAGCCTGCATACTTTCAGGGGGCTGAAGTACAATGAGCAGTTCTTC.

In its sample, this clonotype was seen many times. CDR3 amino acids: CASTRLTTGDGYTF. The CDR3 region has the DNA TGCGCCAGCACCCGCCTAACAACAGGGGATGGCTACACCTTC. This chain joins TRBV5-1 and TRBJ1-2, with 7 positions matching TRBD1. This CDR3 comprises 14 residues. Germline V gene lookup returns CDR1 SGHRS and CDR2 YFSETQ. Germline trimming cut 6 bases from V and 6 bases from J; bases unmatched to any gene: 11. Together with reference TRBV5-1 and TRBJ1-2, the CDR3 gives the full variable domain: KAGVTQTPRYLIKTRGQQVTLSCSPISGHRSVSWYQQTPGQGLQFLFEYFSETQRNKGNFPGRFSGRQFSNSRSEMNVSTLELGDSALYLCASTRLTTGDGYTFGSGTRLTVV.

J is TRBJ1-5 and V is TRBV19, with D hard to call. CDR1 and CDR2 from the germline V gene are LNHDA and SQIVND (reference sequence). Trimming shortened V by 7 bases and J by 0 bases, and 10 bases separated the two germline ends. The CDR3 covers 14 residues. CDR3 nucleotide sequence: TGTGCCAGTAAGAGGGTTAATAGCAATCAGCCCCAGCATTTT. This codes for CASKRVNSNQPQHF.